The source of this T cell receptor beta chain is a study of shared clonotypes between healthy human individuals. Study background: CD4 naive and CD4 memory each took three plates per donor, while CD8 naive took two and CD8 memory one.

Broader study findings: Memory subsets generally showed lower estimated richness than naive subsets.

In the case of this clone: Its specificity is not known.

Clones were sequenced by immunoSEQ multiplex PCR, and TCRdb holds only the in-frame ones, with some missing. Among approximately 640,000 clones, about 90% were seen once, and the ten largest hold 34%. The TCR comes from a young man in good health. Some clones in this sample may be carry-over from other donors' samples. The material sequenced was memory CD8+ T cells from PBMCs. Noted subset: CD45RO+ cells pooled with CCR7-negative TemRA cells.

The CDR3 DNA reads as TGTGCCAGCAGTTACCGGCCAGGGATAGGAAACACCATATATTTT. Its protein product is CASSYRPGIGNTIYF. The rearrangement uses TRBV6-6 and TRBJ1-3, with a weak D call TRBD1 (5 bases). The CDR3 consists of 15 residues. Per the germline V gene, CDR1 is MNHNY and CDR2 is SVGAGI (reference sequence). With 2 bases removed from V and 4 bases from J, the gap between germline ends came to 12 bases.